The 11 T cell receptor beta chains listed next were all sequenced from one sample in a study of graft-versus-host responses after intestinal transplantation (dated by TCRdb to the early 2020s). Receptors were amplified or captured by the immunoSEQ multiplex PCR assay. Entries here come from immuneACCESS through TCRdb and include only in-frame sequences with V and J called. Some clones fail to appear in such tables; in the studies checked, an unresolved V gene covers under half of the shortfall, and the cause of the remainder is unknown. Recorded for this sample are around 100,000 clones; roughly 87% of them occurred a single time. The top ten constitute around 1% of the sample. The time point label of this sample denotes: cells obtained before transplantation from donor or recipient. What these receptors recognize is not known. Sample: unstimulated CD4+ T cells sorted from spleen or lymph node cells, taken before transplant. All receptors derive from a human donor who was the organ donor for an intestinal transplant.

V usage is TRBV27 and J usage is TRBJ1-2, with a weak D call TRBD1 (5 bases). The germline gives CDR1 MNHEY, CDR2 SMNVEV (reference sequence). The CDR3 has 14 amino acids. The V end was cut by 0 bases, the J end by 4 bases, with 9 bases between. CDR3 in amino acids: CASSLSGATYGYTF. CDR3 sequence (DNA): TGTGCCAGCAGTTTATCAGGGGCGACCTATGGCTACACCTTC.

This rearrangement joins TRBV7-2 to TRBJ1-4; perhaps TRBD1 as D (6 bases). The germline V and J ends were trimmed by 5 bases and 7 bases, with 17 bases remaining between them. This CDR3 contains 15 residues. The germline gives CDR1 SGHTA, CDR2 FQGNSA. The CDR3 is CASSPRGGAGEKLFF. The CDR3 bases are TGTGCCAGCAGCCCCCGGGGGGGGGCAGGTGAAAAACTGTTTTTT.

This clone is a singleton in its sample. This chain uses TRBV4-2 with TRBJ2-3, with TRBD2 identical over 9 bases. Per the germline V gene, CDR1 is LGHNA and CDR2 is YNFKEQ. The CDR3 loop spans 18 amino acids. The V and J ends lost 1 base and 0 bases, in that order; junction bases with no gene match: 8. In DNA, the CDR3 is TGTGCCAGCAGCCAAGTCGGATTAGCGGGGGCCAGCACAGATACGCAGTATTTT. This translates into CASSQVGLAGASTDTQYF.

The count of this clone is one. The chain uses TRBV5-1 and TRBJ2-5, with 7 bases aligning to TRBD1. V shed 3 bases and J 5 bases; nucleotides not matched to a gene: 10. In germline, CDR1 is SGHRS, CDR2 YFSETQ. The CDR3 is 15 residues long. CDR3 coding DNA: TGCGCCAGCAGCTCAACCAGGACAGGTTTGGAGACCCAGTACTTC. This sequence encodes CASSSTRTGLETQYF.

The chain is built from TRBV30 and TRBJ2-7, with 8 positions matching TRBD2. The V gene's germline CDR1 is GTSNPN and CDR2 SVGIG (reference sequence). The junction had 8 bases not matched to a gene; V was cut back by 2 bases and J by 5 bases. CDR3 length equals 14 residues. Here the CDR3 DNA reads TGTGCCTGGAGTCGGGGGGGTTTTACGGACGAGCAGTACTTC. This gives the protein CAWSRGGFTDEQYF.

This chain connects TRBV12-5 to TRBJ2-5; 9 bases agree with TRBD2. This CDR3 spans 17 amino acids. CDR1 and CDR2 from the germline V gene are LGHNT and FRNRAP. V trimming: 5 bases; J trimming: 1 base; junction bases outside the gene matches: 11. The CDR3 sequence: CASGPGLAEDFQETQYF. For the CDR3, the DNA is TGTGCTAGTGGTCCGGGACTAGCCGAAGACTTCCAAGAGACCCAGTACTTC.

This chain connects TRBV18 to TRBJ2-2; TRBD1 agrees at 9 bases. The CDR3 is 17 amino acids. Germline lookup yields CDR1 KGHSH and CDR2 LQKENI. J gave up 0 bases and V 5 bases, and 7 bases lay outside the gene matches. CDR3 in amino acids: CASSAGTGQANTGELFF. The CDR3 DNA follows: TGTGCCAGCTCAGCCGGGACAGGGCAGGCGAACACCGGGGAGCTGTTTTTT.

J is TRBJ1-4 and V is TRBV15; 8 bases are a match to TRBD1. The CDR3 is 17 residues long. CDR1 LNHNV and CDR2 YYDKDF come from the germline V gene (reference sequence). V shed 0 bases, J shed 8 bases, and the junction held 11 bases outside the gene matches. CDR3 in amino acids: CATSRDLTGQGAEKLFF. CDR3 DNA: TGTGCCACCAGCAGAGATCTTACCGGACAGGGTGCCGAAAAACTGTTTTTT.

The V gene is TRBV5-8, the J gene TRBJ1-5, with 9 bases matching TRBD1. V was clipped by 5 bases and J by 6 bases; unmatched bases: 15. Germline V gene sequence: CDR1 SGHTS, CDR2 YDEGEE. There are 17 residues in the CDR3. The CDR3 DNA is TGTGCCAGCAGTCTAAATCCCGGGACAGGGAAGGGTCAGCCCCAGCATTTT. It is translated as CASSLNPGTGKGQPQHF.

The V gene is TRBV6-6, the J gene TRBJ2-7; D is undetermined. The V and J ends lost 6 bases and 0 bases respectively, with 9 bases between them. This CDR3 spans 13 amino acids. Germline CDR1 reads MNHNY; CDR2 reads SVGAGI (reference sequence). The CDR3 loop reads CASSSKTSYEQYF. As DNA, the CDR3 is TGTGCCAGCAGCTCGAAGACCTCCTACGAGCAGTACTTC.

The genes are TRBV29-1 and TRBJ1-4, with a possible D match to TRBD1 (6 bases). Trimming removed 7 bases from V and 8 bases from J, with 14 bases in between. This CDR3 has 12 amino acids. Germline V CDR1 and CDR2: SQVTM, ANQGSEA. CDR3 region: CSGKGGNEKLFF. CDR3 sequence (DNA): TGCAGCGGAAAGGGGGGGAACGAAAAACTGTTTTTT.